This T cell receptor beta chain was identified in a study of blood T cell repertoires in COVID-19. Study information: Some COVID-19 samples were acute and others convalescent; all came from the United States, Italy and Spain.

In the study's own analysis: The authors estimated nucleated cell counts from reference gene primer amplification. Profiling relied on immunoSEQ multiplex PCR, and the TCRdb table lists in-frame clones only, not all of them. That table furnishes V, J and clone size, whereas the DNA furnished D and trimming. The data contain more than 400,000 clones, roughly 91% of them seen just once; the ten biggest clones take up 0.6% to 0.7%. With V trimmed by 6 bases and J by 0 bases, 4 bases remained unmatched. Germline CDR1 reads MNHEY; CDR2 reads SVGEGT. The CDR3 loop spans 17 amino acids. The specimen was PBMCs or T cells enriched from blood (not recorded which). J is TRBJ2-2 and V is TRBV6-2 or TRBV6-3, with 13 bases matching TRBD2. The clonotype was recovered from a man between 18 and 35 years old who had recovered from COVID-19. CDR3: CASSPTSGRANTGELFF. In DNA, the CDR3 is TGTGCCAGCAGCCCTACTAGCGGGAGGGCGAACACCGGGGAGCTGTTTTTT.